A single sample is the source of the 9 T cell receptor beta chains below, sequenced in a study of regulatory T cells in long-lasting Graves disease. Arm-PCR with iRepertoire HTBI primers amplified the CDR3 regions for these TCR beta libraries. TCRdb redid the calling of the multiplex PCR reads with MiXCR, one entry per CDR3 protein. The sample has around 460,000 distinct CDR3 sequences, 22% seen once. Time point described: persistent/refractory GD, antithyroid drugs over 5 years with positive TRAb. PBMC-extracted RNA yielded the TCR library. This specimen was peripheral blood mononuclear cells (PBMCs), taken when the disease was refractory, from a patient treated with antithyroid drugs. Source of these receptors: a female donor with Graves disease.

This clonotype showed up many times. The genes are TRBV28 and TRBJ2-5; 11 bases are a match to TRBD2. The CDR3 sequence is 16 residues long. CDR1 is MDHEN and CDR2 is SYDVKM in the germline V gene. V lost 2 bases, J lost 3 bases, and 5 bases stayed unmatched. The CDR3 nucleotides read TGTGCCAGCAGTTTAGCCCCGGGACTAGCGGAAGAGACCCAGTACTTC. This translates into CASSLAPGLAEETQYF.

This rearrangement joins TRBV15 to TRBJ1-5; tentatively, D is TRBD1 (5 bases). V was cut by 0 bases and J by 6 bases, with 12 bases left in between. The germline gives CDR1 LNHNV, CDR2 YYDKDF (reference sequence). The CDR3 runs 15 residues. The CDR3 DNA sequence: TGTGCCACCAGCAGAGAATCCCCGGGACGTCAGCCCCAGCATTTT. It encodes CATSRESPGRQPQHF. Based on the CDR3 plus reference TRBV15 and TRBJ1-5, the full variable domain is DAMVIQNPRYQVTQFGKPVTLSCSQTLNHNVMYWYQQKSSQAPKLLFHYYDKDFNNEADTPDNFQSRRPNTSFCFLDIRSPGLGDTAMYLCATSRESPGRQPQHFGDGTRLSIL.

The chain combines TRBV5-1 with TRBJ1-1, with 10 bases that match TRBD1. The V gene end was trimmed by 0 bases and the J gene end by 1 base; junction bases not matched to a gene: 3. Germline V gives CDR1 SGHRS, CDR2 YFSETQ. CDR3 length: 16 residues. CDR3 sequence (DNA): TGCGCCAGCAGCTTGGTGGGACAGGGGTCGAACACTGAAGCTTTCTTT. Translated: CASSLVGQGSNTEAFF.

Concerning this clonotype: This likely stems from a read error, as it lies one base from a far larger clone. This rearrangement joins TRBV2 to TRBJ2-5; TRBD2 is a possible D gene (5 bases). Matching the DNA end better, TRBJ2-7 makes the J call doubtful. The CDR3 consists of 13 residues. In germline, CDR1 is SNHLY, CDR2 FYNNEI. The CDR3, as DNA: TGTGCCAGCAGTGAAGGCGGGTTGTACGAGCAGTACTTC. Its protein product is CASSEGGLYEQYF.

This clonotype was counted a few times. The chain recombines TRBV4-3 with TRBJ2-5, with D possibly being TRBD1 (6 bases). V was pared by 0 bases and J by 2 bases, with 7 bases between. This CDR3 is 14 amino acids long. CDR1 is LGHNA, CDR2 YSLEER, per germline. CDR3 coding DNA: TGCGCCAGCAGCCAAGAAGGACAGCAAGAGACCCAGTACTTC. This translates into CASSQEGQQETQYF.

This clonotype occurred a few times. This sequence joins TRBV6-5 and TRBJ1-1; D call uncertain. The CDR3 consists of 13 residues. V was clipped by 0 bases and J by 11 bases, with 13 bases between them. Germline-derived CDR1 and CDR2 are MNHEY and SVGAGI. The CDR3 nucleotides read TGTGCCAGCAGTTACTCTAGGCCGCAGGAGGCTTTCTTT. Translated: CASSYSRPQEAFF.

The chain joins TRBV12-3 or TRBV12-4 to TRBJ2-3; a weak D match, TRBD2 (7 bases). V was cut by 8 bases and J by 2 bases, with 17 bases left in between. This CDR3 contains 15 residues. CDR3 nucleotides: TGTGCCAGCCGTAGGGGGGGGCTTTTCACAGATACGCAGTATTTT. Amino acids: CASRRGGLFTDTQYF.

This clonotype was seen at least ten times. V usage is TRBV6-1 and J usage is TRBJ2-2; D possibly uses TRBD1 or TRBD2 (5 bases each). The CDR3 runs 12 residues. Germline CDR1 and CDR2: MNHNS and SASEGT. The ends were cut back, 9 bases at V and 9 bases at J, with 14 bases in the middle. This chain's CDR3 is CASQQEVWELFF. The CDR3 nucleotides read TGTGCCAGTCAACAGGAGGTGTGGGAGCTGTTTTTT.

This clonotype was found many times. The rearrangement links TRBV28 to TRBJ1-1; D possibly corresponds to TRBD1 (5 bases). V dropped 3 bases and J dropped 0 bases, with 8 bases sitting between them. The CDR3 contains 14 residues. Germline loops: CDR1 MDHEN, CDR2 SYDVKM. CDR3 sequence: CASSFARVNTEAFF. The CDR3 DNA follows: TGTGCCAGCAGTTTTGCCAGGGTGAACACTGAAGCTTTCTTT.